The subject of this entry is one TCR beta chain. Its specificity is not known. The data derive from a study of T cell responses to AZD1222 COVID-19 vaccine. Background on the study: Analysis merged second doses at about 4 or about 12 weeks. Findings and limits, study-wide: The donor group comprised mostly white British people and more females; the analysis possibly underestimated clonal diversity. The reported proportion of spike-specific TCRs targeting unmutated variant regions was nearly half.

The repertoire was sequenced with immunoSEQ multiplex PCR; TCRdb's copy has only in-frame clones and lacks some. Of 200,000 or so clones in the sample, 85% to 95% were seen once. Looked up from germline, CDR1 is SGHNT and CDR2 is YYREEE (reference sequence). This CDR3 spans 15 amino acids. J gave up 6 bases and V 6 bases, and 10 bases lay outside the gene matches. This chain connects TRBV5-4 to TRBJ2-3, with 10 bases aligning to TRBD2. The specimen was peripheral blood, collected on day 0 of AZD1222 vaccination. This receptor was obtained from an adult in good health. The chain's CDR3 is CASTAPGLASDTQYF. The DNA of the CDR3 is TGTGCCAGCACCGCGCCGGGACTAGCGTCGGATACGCAGTATTTT.